The clone carrying this TCR beta chain was detected a few times. In the authors' workflow: Reference gene primer amplification yielded estimated nucleated cell counts. Libraries were prepared by immunoSEQ multiplex PCR; TCRdb keeps only in-frame clonotypes and omits some of them. V and J calls and clone size come straight from that table; D and trimming were deduced from the DNA. There are over 45,000 clones in the sample; approximately 84% occur only once, and about 5.1% lies in the top ten. These data are taken from a study of blood T cell repertoires in COVID-19. Across the study: PBMCs, B-cell-depleted T cells, or T cells were the source of the cDNA or gDNA that made up the material.

Germline-derived CDR1 and CDR2 are SGHTA and FQGNSA. The CDR3 runs to 14 residues. Trimming cost V 2 bases and J 5 bases, with 10 bases left between them. Sequences were obtained from peripheral blood. The receptor's source is a man aged 80 or over in a cohort sampled during active COVID-19. The chain combines TRBV7-2 with TRBJ2-1; D remains unclear. Written as DNA, the CDR3 is TGTGCCAGCAGCTTAAGCCCCGGTAACAATGAGCAGTTCTTC. Translated, it gives CASSLSPGNNEQFF. Drawing the rest from reference TRBV7-2 and TRBJ2-1, the complete variable domain is GAGVSQSPSNKVTEKGKDVELRCDPISGHTALYWYRQSLGQGLEFLIYFQGNSAPDKSGLPSDRFSAERTGGSVSTLTIQRTQQEDSAVYLCASSLSPGNNEQFFGPGTRLTVL.